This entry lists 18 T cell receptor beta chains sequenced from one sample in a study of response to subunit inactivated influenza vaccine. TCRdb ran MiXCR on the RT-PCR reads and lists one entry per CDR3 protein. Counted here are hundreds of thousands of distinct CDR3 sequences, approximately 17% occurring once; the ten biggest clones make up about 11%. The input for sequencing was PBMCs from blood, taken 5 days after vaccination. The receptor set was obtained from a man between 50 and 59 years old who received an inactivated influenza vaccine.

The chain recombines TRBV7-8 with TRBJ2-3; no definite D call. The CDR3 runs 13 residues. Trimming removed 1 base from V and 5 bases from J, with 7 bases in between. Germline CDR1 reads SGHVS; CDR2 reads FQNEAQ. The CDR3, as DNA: TGTGCCAGCAGCTTAGTCCCGAAAGATACGCAGTATTTT. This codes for CASSLVPKDTQYF.

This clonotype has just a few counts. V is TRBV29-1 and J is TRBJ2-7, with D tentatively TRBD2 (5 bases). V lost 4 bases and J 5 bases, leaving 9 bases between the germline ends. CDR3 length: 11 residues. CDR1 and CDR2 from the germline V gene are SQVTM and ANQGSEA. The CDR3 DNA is TGCAGCGTTGGGGAGAACCACGAGCAGTACTTC. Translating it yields CSVGENHEQYF.

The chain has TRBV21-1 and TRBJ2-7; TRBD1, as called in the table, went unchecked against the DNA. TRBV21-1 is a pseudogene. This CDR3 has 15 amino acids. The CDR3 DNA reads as TGTGCCAGCACACCTCGACAGGGGGACTCCTACGAGCAGTACTTC. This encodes CASTPRQGDSYEQYF.

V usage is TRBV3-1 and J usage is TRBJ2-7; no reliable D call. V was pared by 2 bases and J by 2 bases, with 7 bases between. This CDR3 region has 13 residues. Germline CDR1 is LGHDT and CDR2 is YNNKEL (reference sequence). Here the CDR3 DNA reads TGTGCCAGCAGCCAATACAGTGCCTACGAGCAGTACTTC. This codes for CASSQYSAYEQYF.

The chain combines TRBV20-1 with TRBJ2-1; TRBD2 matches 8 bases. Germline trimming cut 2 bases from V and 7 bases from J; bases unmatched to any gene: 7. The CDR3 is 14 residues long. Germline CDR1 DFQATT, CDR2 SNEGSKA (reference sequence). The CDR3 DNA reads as TGCAGTGCTAGAAAGACCGGGAGGGGGAATGAGCAGTTCTTC. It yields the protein CSARKTGRGNEQFF.

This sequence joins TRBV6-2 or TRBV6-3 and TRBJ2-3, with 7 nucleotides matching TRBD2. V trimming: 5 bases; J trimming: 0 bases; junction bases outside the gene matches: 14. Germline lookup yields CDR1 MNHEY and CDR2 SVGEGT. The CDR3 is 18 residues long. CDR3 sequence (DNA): TGTGCCAGCAGTCTCCTCGAGCGGGATATATCTAGCACAGATACGCAGTATTTT. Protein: CASSLLERDISSTDTQYF.

The CDR3 is CASNSMPAVQETQYF. In DNA form, the CDR3 reads TGCGCCAGCAACTCGATGCCGGCAGTCCAAGAGACCCAGTACTTC. The chain carries TRBV5-1 and TRBJ2-5; no reliable D call. V was shortened by 6 bases and J by 1 base, with 16 bases between the two germline ends. The CDR3 runs to 15 residues. CDR1 and CDR2 (germline): SGHRS, YFSETQ. Combining the CDR3 with reference TRBV5-1 and TRBJ2-5 gives the whole variable domain KAGVTQTPRYLIKTRGQQVTLSCSPISGHRSVSWYQQTPGQGLQFLFEYFSETQRNKGNFPGRFSGRQFSNSRSEMNVSTLELGDSALYLCASNSMPAVQETQYFGPGTRLLVL.

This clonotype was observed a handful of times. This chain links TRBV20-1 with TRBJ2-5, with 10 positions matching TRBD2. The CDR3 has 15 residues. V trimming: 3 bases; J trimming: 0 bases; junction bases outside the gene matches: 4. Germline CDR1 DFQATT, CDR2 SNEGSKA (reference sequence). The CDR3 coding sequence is TGCAGTGCTAGGTCTAGCGGGGGAGACCAAGAGACCCAGTACTTC. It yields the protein CSARSSGGDQETQYF.

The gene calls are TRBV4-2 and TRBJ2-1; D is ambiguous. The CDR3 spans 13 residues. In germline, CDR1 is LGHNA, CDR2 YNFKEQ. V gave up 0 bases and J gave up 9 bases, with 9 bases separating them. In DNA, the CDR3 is TGTGCCAGCAGCCAAGAAAGGCGGAGTGAGCAGTTCTTC. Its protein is CASSQERRSEQFF.

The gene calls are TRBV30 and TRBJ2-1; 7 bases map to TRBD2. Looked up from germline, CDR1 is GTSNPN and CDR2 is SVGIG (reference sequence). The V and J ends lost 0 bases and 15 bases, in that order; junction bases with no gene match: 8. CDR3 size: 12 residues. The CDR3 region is CAWSVPSGRRFF. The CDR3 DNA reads TGTGCCTGGAGTGTACCCTCCGGGAGGCGGTTCTTC.

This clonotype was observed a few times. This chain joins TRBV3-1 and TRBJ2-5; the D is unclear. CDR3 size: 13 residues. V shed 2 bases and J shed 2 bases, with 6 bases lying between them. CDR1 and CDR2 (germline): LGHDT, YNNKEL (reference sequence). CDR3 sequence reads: CASSQWEQETQYF. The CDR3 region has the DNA TGTGCCAGCAGCCAATGGGAACAAGAGACCCAGTACTTC.

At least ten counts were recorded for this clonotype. The CDR3 DNA reads TGTGCCAGCTGCTTCCCCGAGGGCTATGGCTACACCTTC. Its protein product is CASCFPEGYGYTF. This chain links TRBV28 with TRBJ1-2; no firm D call. V lost 8 bases and J 4 bases, leaving 14 bases between the germline ends. Germline CDR1 and CDR2: MDHEN and SYDVKM. This CDR3 contains 13 residues.

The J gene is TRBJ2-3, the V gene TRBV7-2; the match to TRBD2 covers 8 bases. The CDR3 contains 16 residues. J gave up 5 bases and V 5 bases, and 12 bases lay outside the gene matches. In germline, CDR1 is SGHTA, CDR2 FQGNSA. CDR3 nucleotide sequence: TGTGCCAGCAGCCACTCCGGGACTAGAAACGGAGATACGCAGTATTTT. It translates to CASSHSGTRNGDTQYF.

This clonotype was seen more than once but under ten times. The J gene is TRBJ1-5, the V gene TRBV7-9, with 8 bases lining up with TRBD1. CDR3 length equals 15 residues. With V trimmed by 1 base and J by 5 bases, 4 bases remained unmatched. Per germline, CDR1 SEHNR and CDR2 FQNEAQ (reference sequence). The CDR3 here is CASSLGQGAYQPQHF. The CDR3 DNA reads TGTGCCAGCAGCTTAGGGCAGGGGGCCTATCAGCCCCAGCATTTT.

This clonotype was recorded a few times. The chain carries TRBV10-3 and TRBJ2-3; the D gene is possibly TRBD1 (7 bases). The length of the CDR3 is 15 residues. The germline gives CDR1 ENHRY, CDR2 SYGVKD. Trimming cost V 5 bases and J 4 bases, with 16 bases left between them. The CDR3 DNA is TGTGCCATCAGTACCCGACAGGGAGGCGCAGATACGCAGTATTTT. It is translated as CAISTRQGGADTQYF.

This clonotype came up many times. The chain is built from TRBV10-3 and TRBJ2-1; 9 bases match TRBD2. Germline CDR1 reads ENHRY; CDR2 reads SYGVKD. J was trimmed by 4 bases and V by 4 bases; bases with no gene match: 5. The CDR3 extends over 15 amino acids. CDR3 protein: CAISADSGGYNEQFF. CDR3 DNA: TGTGCCATCAGTGCAGATAGCGGGGGTTACAATGAGCAGTTCTTC.

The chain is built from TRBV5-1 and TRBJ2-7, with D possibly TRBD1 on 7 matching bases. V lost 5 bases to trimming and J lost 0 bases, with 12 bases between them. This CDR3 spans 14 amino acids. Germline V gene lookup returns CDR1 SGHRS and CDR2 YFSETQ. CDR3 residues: CASRTRDSSYEQYF. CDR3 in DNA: TGCGCCAGCAGAACGCGGGACAGCTCCTACGAGCAGTACTTC.

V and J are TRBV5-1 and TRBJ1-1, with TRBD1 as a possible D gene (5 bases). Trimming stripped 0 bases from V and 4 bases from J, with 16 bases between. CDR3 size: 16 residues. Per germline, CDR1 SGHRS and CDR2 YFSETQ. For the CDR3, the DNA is TGCGCCAGCAGCTTGGGATGGGGCAGAGAAAGCACTGAAGCTTTCTTT. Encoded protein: CASSLGWGRESTEAFF.